A single sample is the source of the 9 T cell receptor beta chains below, sequenced in a study of a mutant IDH1 vaccine in newly diagnosed glioma. Time point reported: week 47, end of study. The vaccine gave 300 ug of a 20-mer mutant IDH1 peptide subcutaneously per dose. Method: immunoSEQ multiplex PCR; TCRdb's copy keeps in-frame clones and lacks some. The sample carries about 85,000 clones, about nine tenths recorded once. Their cognate antigens are unknown. The input for sequencing was PBMCs, taken from a glioma patient whose treatment included an IDH1 peptide vaccine. These receptors all come from a woman aged 50 to 60 with glioma.

The CDR3 region is CSVNEAFF. Written as DNA, the CDR3 is TGCAGCGTAAATGAGGCTTTCTTT. The chain uses TRBV29-1 and TRBJ1-1; D is undetermined. CDR1 is SQVTM, CDR2 ANQGSEA, per germline. The CDR3 is 8 residues long. Trimming pared 6 bases from V and 11 bases from J, leaving 7 bases between.

This chain connects TRBV4-1 to TRBJ2-1; a possible D gene is TRBD2 (6 bases). The CDR3 contains 18 residues. Trimming pared 1 base from V and 6 bases from J, leaving 22 bases between. The germline V gene encodes CDR1 MGHRA and CDR2 YSYEKL. The CDR3 DNA reads TGCGCCAGCAGCCAAGGGGTCGTGGGGGGACCCCTATTCAATGAGCAGTTCTTC. Protein sequence: CASSQGVVGGPLFNEQFF.

This chain connects TRBV6-5 to TRBJ2-3; 7 nucleotides align to TRBD1. Germline V gene sequence: CDR1 MNHEY, CDR2 SVGAGI. Trimming at V came to 4 bases and at J to 1 base, leaving 2 bases not matched to a gene. The CDR3 runs to 14 residues. The CDR3 DNA reads TGTGCCAGCAGTTCAGGACAGGGCACAGATACGCAGTATTTT. Protein sequence: CASSSGQGTDTQYF.

The rearrangement uses TRBV29-1 and TRBJ2-7; 12 nucleotides line up with TRBD2. The CDR3 contains 16 residues. The germline V gene encodes CDR1 SQVTM and CDR2 ANQGSEA. V lost 6 bases, J lost 0 bases, and 9 bases stayed unmatched. CDR3 in DNA: TGCAGCGTCGACGGACTAGCGGGATATGGCTCCTACGAGCAGTACTTC. Translated: CSVDGLAGYGSYEQYF.

The chain combines TRBV27 with TRBJ1-1; the D gene is possibly TRBD1 (6 bases). CDR1 and CDR2 (germline): MNHEY, SMNVEV (reference sequence). V lost 2 bases to trimming and J lost 0 bases, with 10 bases between them. This CDR3 contains 15 residues. CDR3 in amino acids: CASSLRRDMNTEAFF. The CDR3 DNA sequence: TGTGCCAGCAGTTTAAGGCGGGACATGAACACTGAAGCTTTCTTT.

This clone occurred a few times. This sequence joins TRBV7-9 and TRBJ2-1; 9 bases are shared with TRBD2. The CDR3 consists of 14 residues. Trimming cost V 5 bases and J 3 bases; bases outside gene matches: 2. Germline values: CDR1 SEHNR, CDR2 FQNEAQ (reference sequence). The CDR3 region is CASSRLAVYNEQFF. CDR3 bases: TGTGCCAGCAGCCGACTAGCGGTCTACAATGAGCAGTTCTTC.

The chain recombines TRBV7-8 with TRBJ1-6; 7 bases map to TRBD1. J lost 8 bases, V lost 5 bases, and 9 bases had no gene match. The CDR3 length is 15 residues. Germline V gives CDR1 SGHVS, CDR2 FQNEAQ. Here the CDR3 reads CASSGLGTAYSPLHF. The DNA of the CDR3 is TGTGCCAGCAGCGGTCTTGGGACAGCCTATTCACCCCTCCACTTT.

In its sample, this clone was seen a few times. This chain links TRBV30 with TRBJ2-2; 9 bases are a match to TRBD2. Germline lookup yields CDR1 GTSNPN and CDR2 SVGIG (reference sequence). The length of the CDR3 is 14 residues. The junction had 3 bases not matched to a gene; V was cut back by 1 base and J by 6 bases. CDR3 nucleotide sequence: TGTGCCTGGAGTGCGGGACTAGCCTCCGGGGAGCTGTTTTTT. Translation: CAWSAGLASGELFF.

The chain couples TRBV4-1 to TRBJ2-7, with 7 bases that match TRBD2. Germline trimming cut 4 bases from V and 3 bases from J; bases unmatched to any gene: 3. The CDR3 has 13 residues. CDR1 is MGHRA, CDR2 YSYEKL, per germline. The CDR3 nucleotides read TGCGCCAGCAGCCCGGGAGGACTCTACGAGCAGTACTTC. The encoded protein is CASSPGGLYEQYF.